Presented here are 9 T cell receptor beta chains from one specimen sequenced in a study of blood T cell repertoires in COVID-19. The method was immunoSEQ multiplex PCR; TCRdb's version includes in-frame clones alone and lacks a portion of them. The sample includes about 220,000 clones, 84% of them seen just once. Sequencing used peripheral blood. The receptors were gathered from a woman aged 60 to 75 with acute or convalescent COVID-19.

A few counts support this clone. The CDR3 coding sequence is TGTGCCAGCAGTTACTTGGAGACAGGCCAGCCCCAGCATTTT. This translates into CASSYLETGQPQHF. This chain joins TRBV6-6 and TRBJ1-5; tentative D call: TRBD1 (6 bases). Germline lookup yields CDR1 MNHNY and CDR2 SVGAGI (reference sequence). Trimming removed 1 base from V and 7 bases from J, with 11 bases in between. This CDR3 is built from 14 residues.

The rearrangement links TRBV27 to TRBJ1-2; D gene uncertain. Germline values: CDR1 MNHEY, CDR2 SMNVEV (reference sequence). V gave up 8 bases and J gave up 2 bases, with 9 bases separating them. The CDR3 is made up of 12 amino acids. CDR3 loop: CASYYPNYGYTF. The CDR3 DNA reads as TGTGCCAGCTACTACCCGAACTATGGCTACACCTTC.

J is TRBJ1-4 and V is TRBV12-3 or TRBV12-4, with 7 bases aligning to TRBD1. This CDR3 contains 12 residues. V shed 3 bases and J 10 bases; nucleotides not matched to a gene: 2. CDR3 region: CASSFQGGKLFF. The CDR3 DNA follows: TGTGCCAGCAGTTTCCAGGGGGGAAAACTGTTTTTT.

This clone showed up just a few times. The J gene is TRBJ1-5, the V gene TRBV7-3, with TRBD1 matching 9 bases. Germline assignment: CDR1 SGHTA and CDR2 FQGTGA. This CDR3 has 16 residues. The ends lost 1 base at V and 7 bases at J; junction bases unmatched: 8. The CDR3 here is CASSLKRHRGQQPQHF. In nucleotides, the CDR3 is TGTGCCAGCAGCTTAAAGAGGCACAGGGGGCAGCAGCCCCAGCATTTT.

The chain links TRBV25-1 to TRBJ2-2, with D unclear. V was trimmed by 4 bases and J by 6 bases, leaving 12 bases between them. Germline V CDR1 and CDR2: MGHDK, SYGVNS. This CDR3 has 14 amino acids. As DNA, the CDR3 is TGTGCCAGCAGTGTGGCCTGGCTTTCCGGGGAGCTGTTTTTT. It specifies CASSVAWLSGELFF.

The V call is TRBV2, the J call TRBJ2-5; a weak D match, TRBD1 (6 bases). Germline CDR1 SNHLY, CDR2 FYNNEI. The length of the CDR3 is 12 residues. V was shortened by 7 bases and J by 5 bases, with 11 bases between the two germline ends. The CDR3 spells CASNTGMETQYF. The CDR3 DNA is TGTGCCAGCAATACAGGGATGGAGACCCAGTACTTC.

This chain joins TRBV5-4 and TRBJ1-3; D might be TRBD1 (6 bases). V gave up 5 bases and J gave up 3 bases, with 15 bases separating them. Germline CDR1 reads SGHNT; CDR2 reads YYREEE (reference sequence). The CDR3 is 15 residues long. The CDR3 DNA reads as TGTGCCAGCAGTAATCCACAGGGCGGTGGAAACACCATATATTTT. Its translation: CASSNPQGGGNTIYF.

This sequence joins TRBV2 and TRBJ1-2, with D hard to call. Germline-derived CDR1 and CDR2 are SNHLY and FYNNEI. V lost 6 bases and J 2 bases, leaving 10 bases between the germline ends. The CDR3 is 13 amino acids. Written as DNA, the CDR3 is TGTGCCAGCAGCGAAACAGAAAACTATGGCTACACCTTC. It codes for CASSETENYGYTF.

The chain uses TRBV6-5 and TRBJ1-2; 10 bases are a match to TRBD1. The junction had 8 bases not matched to a gene; V was cut back by 2 bases and J by 8 bases. The CDR3 has 15 residues. CDR1 is MNHEY, CDR2 SVGAGI, per germline. CDR3 amino acids: CASSYRPGTGEGYTF. The CDR3 DNA follows: TGTGCCAGCAGTTACCGACCCGGGACAGGGGAAGGCTACACCTTC.